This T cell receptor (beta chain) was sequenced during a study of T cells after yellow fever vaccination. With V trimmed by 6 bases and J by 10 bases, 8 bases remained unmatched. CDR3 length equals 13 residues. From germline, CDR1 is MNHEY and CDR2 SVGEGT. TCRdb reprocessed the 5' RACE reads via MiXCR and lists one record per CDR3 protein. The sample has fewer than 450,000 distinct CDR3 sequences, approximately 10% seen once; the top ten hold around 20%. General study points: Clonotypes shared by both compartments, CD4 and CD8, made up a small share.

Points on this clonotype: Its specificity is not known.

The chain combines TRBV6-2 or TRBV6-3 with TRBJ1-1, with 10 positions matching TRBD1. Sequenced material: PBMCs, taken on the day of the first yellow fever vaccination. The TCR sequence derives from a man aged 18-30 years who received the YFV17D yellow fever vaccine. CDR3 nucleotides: TGTGCCAGCAGGATGACAGGGGGCTTCGGAGCTTTCTTT. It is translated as CASRMTGGFGAFF.